This T cell receptor (beta chain) is drawn from a study of T-cell memory formation after mild COVID-19. Study-level background: Clustering of TCRs was largely donor specific.

The CDR3 covers 13 residues. Germline V gives CDR1 LGHDT, CDR2 YNNKEL (reference sequence). Trimming removed 1 base from V and 0 bases from J, with 3 bases in between. TCRdb reprocessed the 5' RACE reads via MiXCR and lists one record per CDR3 protein. Counted here are about 38,000 distinct CDR3 sequences, 10% to 12% occurring once; the ten biggest clones make up approximately 28%. This clonotype was counted at least ten times. Its antigen is not known. Whole-study findings and limits: While clones contracting from day 15 to 85 were balanced between CD4 and CD8, later expanders leaned CD4+. Largely, contracting CD4+ clones fell within CM and EM, and contracting CD8+ clones within EMRA.

The sequenced sample consisted of PBMCs or a T cell subset sorted from them (not recorded which). The chain employs TRBV3-1 and TRBJ1-1; D not resolved. This clonotype was obtained from a man between 18 and 29 years old who had mild COVID-19 (a few samples of this study predate the infection). Cell type and time point are not known. CDR3 nucleotide sequence: TGTGCCAGCAGCCAAGGGGTGAACACTGAAGCTTTCTTT. This sequence encodes CASSQGVNTEAFF.